Listed here are 28 T cell receptor beta chains from one sample, sequenced in a study of T cell repertoires in cytomegalovirus infection. Via MiXCR, TCRdb re-called the reads, giving one row per CDR3 protein. Of hundreds of thousands of distinct CDR3 sequences detected, 20% to 30% appear once; the ten largest clones hold approximately 8%. Sequenced: CD8+ T cells from PBMCs. The origin of the receptors is a human donor in good health (CMV status not recorded). Some clones in this sample may be carry-over from other donors' samples.

This sequence joins TRBV20-1 and TRBJ2-1; D possibly matches TRBD1 or TRBD2 (5 bases each). CDR3 size: 18 residues. Per the germline V gene, CDR1 is DFQATT and CDR2 is SNEGSKA (reference sequence). The germline V and J ends were trimmed by 0 bases and 12 bases, with 30 bases remaining between them. In DNA, the CDR3 is TGCAGTGCTAGAGACTTGCACGCCCGGGACGGGCCCCCGTACGGGCAGTTCTTC. Translating it yields CSARDLHARDGPPYGQFF.

The sample holds many counts of this clonotype. The rearrangement links TRBV7-6 to TRBJ2-3; TRBD2 aligns across 9 bases. Germline V gene lookup returns CDR1 SGHVS and CDR2 FNYEAQ. V lost 2 bases to trimming and J lost 2 bases; unmatched junction nucleotides: 5. CDR3 length: 16 residues. In DNA form, the CDR3 reads TGTGCCAGCAGCTTATTAGCGGGGGAGACCACAGATACGCAGTATTTT. Translating gives CASSLLAGETTDTQYF.

This clonotype was recorded at least ten times. J is TRBJ2-1 and V is TRBV7-2; no firm D call. Deletions cut 2 bases from V and 8 bases from J, with 7 bases between. The germline V gene encodes CDR1 SGHTA and CDR2 FQGNSA. The CDR3 is made up of 12 amino acids. The CDR3 protein is CASSLRRYEQFF. Here the CDR3 DNA reads TGTGCCAGCAGCTTACGGCGTTATGAGCAGTTCTTC.

CDR3 in amino acids: CASSLDAEPPGDTQYF. In DNA, the CDR3 is TGTGCCAGCAGCTTAGATGCGGAGCCTCCCGGAGATACGCAGTATTTT. V and J are TRBV7-9 and TRBJ2-3, with D uncertain. Trimming took 1 base from V and 5 from J, leaving 16 bases between them. CDR3 length: 16 residues. Per the germline V gene, CDR1 is SEHNR and CDR2 is FQNEAQ (reference sequence).

Of note for this clonotype: Mismatch with germline at one junction end may stem from a read error. The chain uses TRBV3-1 and TRBJ2-1; D is unclear. This CDR3 is built from 12 residues. Germline V lookup: CDR1 LGHDT, CDR2 YNNKEL (reference sequence). The CDR3 is CASSQVGNAQFF. CDR3 sequence (DNA): TGTGCCAGCAGCCAAGTTGGCAATGCGCAGTTCTTC.

The chain uses TRBV28 and TRBJ1-1; D is unclear. The CDR3 runs to 12 residues. Germline assignment: CDR1 MDHEN and CDR2 SYDVKM. The V and J ends lost 5 bases and 6 bases respectively, with 10 bases between them. The CDR3 protein is CASSHFIPEAFF. The CDR3 DNA follows: TGTGCCAGCAGTCACTTTATCCCTGAAGCTTTCTTT. Full variable domain (outside the CDR3, taken from reference TRBV28 and TRBJ1-1): DVKVTQSSRYLVKRTGEKVFLECVQDMDHENMFWYRQDPGLGLRLIYFSYDVKMKEKGDIPEGYSVSREKKERFSLILESASTNQTSMYLCASSHFIPEAFFGQGTRLTVV.

The chain has TRBV20-1 and TRBJ1-5; 7 positions match TRBD1. The CDR3 is made up of 16 amino acids. CDR1 and CDR2 (germline): DFQATT, SNEGSKA (reference sequence). Germline trimming cut 5 bases from V and 0 bases from J; bases unmatched to any gene: 10. The CDR3 DNA reads as TGCAGTGCTCCCGACAGGACAGGACTTAGCAATCAGCCCCAGCATTTT. Encoded protein: CSAPDRTGLSNQPQHF.

This clonotype was found a few times. The chain is built from TRBV28 and TRBJ2-7; D is uncertain. The length of the CDR3 is 14 residues. Germline lookup yields CDR1 MDHEN and CDR2 SYDVKM. V was shortened by 3 bases and J by 7 bases, with 16 bases between the two germline ends. The CDR3 DNA reads TGTGCCAGCAGTTTCAGAATCAAACGGTTTGAGCAGTACGTC. Its protein product is CASSFRIKRFEQYV.

Comments on this clonotype: A much larger clone lies a single base off, so this may be a read error. The chain couples TRBV6-1 to TRBJ1-2, with unresolved D. This CDR3 spans 10 amino acids. The germline CDR1 and CDR2 sequences are MNHNS and SASEGT. The CDR3 reads CVSSSYGYTF. As DNA, the CDR3 is TGTGTCAGCAGCTCCTATGGCTACACCTTC.

In its sample, this clonotype was seen a few times. J is TRBJ2-3 and V is TRBV6-2 or TRBV6-3, with a weak D call TRBD2 (6 bases). CDR1 is MNHEY, CDR2 SVGEGT, per germline. This CDR3 contains 14 residues. The ends were cut back, 8 bases at V and 4 bases at J, with 16 bases in the middle. CDR3 sequence (DNA): TGTGCCAGCGGGTTCCTAGCGCCGGCAGATACGCAGTATTTT. The encoded protein is CASGFLAPADTQYF.

The J gene is TRBJ1-2, the V gene TRBV29-1; 10 bases map to TRBD1. From germline, CDR1 is SQVTM and CDR2 ANQGSEA. The V gene end was trimmed by 4 bases and the J gene end by 8 bases; junction bases not matched to a gene: 4. CDR3 length: 12 residues. CDR3 DNA sequence: TGCAGCGTTGTGGGACAGGGGCTAGGCTACACCTTC. Translated: CSVVGQGLGYTF.

The chain combines TRBV19 with TRBJ2-3; no clear D. The germline gives CDR1 LNHDA, CDR2 SQIVND (reference sequence). The CDR3 loop spans 17 amino acids. V was shortened by 0 bases and J by 6 bases, with 19 bases between the two germline ends. This CDR3 reads CASSIEAPVILGDTQYF. CDR3 nucleotide sequence: TGTGCCAGTAGTATAGAGGCGCCGGTGATATTAGGGGATACGCAGTATTTT.

The gene calls are TRBV25-1 and TRBJ1-6, with D possibly being TRBD1 (5 bases). Germline CDR1 is MGHDK and CDR2 is SYGVNS. V lost 3 bases to trimming and J lost 4 bases, with 13 bases between them. This CDR3 is built from 16 residues. The CDR3 DNA sequence: TGTGCCAGCAGTGAGCCCGCGGGACGGTATAATTCACCCCTCCACTTT. Translated: CASSEPAGRYNSPLHF.

As regards this clonotype: A read error is possible here, since a much larger clone lies one base away. V gene TRBV28 combines with J gene TRBJ2-1; D is perhaps TRBD2 (5 bases). With the DNA end fitting TRBJ2-7 better, the J assignment may be wrong. This CDR3 comprises 13 residues. Germline values: CDR1 MDHEN, CDR2 SYDVKM. CDR3 sequence (DNA): TGTGCCAGCAGTCTAGCCTCCGAGGATGAGCAGTACTTC. This codes for CASSLASEDEQYF.

The sample holds many counts of this clonotype. The rearrangement joins TRBV7-2 to TRBJ1-2; D is perhaps TRBD1 (6 bases). The V gene lost 5 bases and the J gene lost 2 bases, with 24 bases spanning the gap. Germline V lookup: CDR1 SGHTA, CDR2 FQGNSA. This CDR3 contains 18 residues. The CDR3 sequence is CASSPTWTDSRWNYGYTF. CDR3 bases: TGTGCCAGCAGCCCCACCTGGACAGATAGCCGTTGGAACTATGGCTACACCTTC.

This clonotype occurred once. This sequence joins TRBV7-9 and TRBJ1-1, with D possibly matching TRBD1 (6 bases). Germline V CDR1 and CDR2: SEHNR, FQNEAQ (reference sequence). CDR3 length equals 13 residues. The V gene lost 6 bases and the J gene lost 5 bases, with 13 bases spanning the gap. The CDR3, as DNA: TGTGCCAGCAGTCCTAGGGGGAAGACTGAAGCTTTCTTT. Its translation is CASSPRGKTEAFF.

V is TRBV13 and J is TRBJ1-5; the D gene is possibly TRBD1 (5 bases). The CDR3 contains 14 residues. CDR1 is PRHDT and CDR2 is FYEKMQ in the germline V gene (reference sequence). V gave up 5 bases and J gave up 2 bases, with 10 bases separating them. CDR3 amino acids: CASSRGLGNQPQHF. The CDR3 DNA sequence: TGTGCCAGCAGCCGGGGGTTGGGCAATCAGCCCCAGCATTTT.

The J gene is TRBJ1-1, the V gene TRBV6-1; unclear D gene. Trimming stripped 6 bases from V and 10 bases from J, with 21 bases between. The CDR3 length is 14 residues. Germline CDR1 is MNHNS and CDR2 is SASEGT. DNA for the CDR3: TGTGCCAGCAGCGAGGGAGGGTTCAGCGCTGTAGCTTTCTTT. Translating gives CASSEGGFSAVAFF.

V is TRBV10-1 and J is TRBJ2-7; D not resolved. Germline V gene lookup returns CDR1 WNHNN and CDR2 SYGVQD (reference sequence). The V gene lost 2 bases and the J gene lost 0 bases, with 11 bases spanning the gap. The CDR3 has 15 residues. The CDR3 loop reads CASSEPVRSSYEQYF. CDR3 nucleotides: TGCGCCAGCAGTGAGCCCGTCCGGAGCTCCTACGAGCAGTACTTC.

This clonotype has only a few counts. The chain couples TRBV12-5 to TRBJ2-3, with no clear D. Trimming took 1 base from V and 7 from J, leaving 6 bases between them. From germline, CDR1 is LGHNT and CDR2 FRNRAP. The CDR3 consists of 12 residues. DNA for the CDR3: TGTGCTAGTGGTTTGGGGGCTCATACGCAGTATTTT. Residues: CASGLGAHTQYF.

J is TRBJ1-1 and V is TRBV7-9, with 10 bases matching TRBD1. The length of the CDR3 is 17 residues. The trim removed 7 bases at V and 0 bases at J, leaving 11 bases unmatched. Per the germline V gene, CDR1 is SEHNR and CDR2 is FQNEAQ (reference sequence). The CDR3 sequence is CASKPGQGQVVNTEAFF. The CDR3 region has the DNA TGTGCCAGCAAACCGGGACAGGGGCAAGTGGTGAACACTGAAGCTTTCTTT.

A word on this clonotype: This may stem from a read error, because a much larger clone lies one nucleotide away. V is TRBV7-6 and J is TRBJ1-4, with unresolved D. Germline V gene sequence: CDR1 SGHVS, CDR2 FNYEAQ. The CDR3 consists of 14 residues. CDR3 in amino acids: CVSSLDGGEEKLFF. In DNA, the CDR3 is TGTGTCAGCAGCTTGGACGGAGGAGAAGAAAAACTGTTTTTT.

The rearrangement links TRBV29-1 to TRBJ2-7; perhaps D is TRBD1 or TRBD2 (6 bases each). The CDR3 consists of 12 residues. CDR1 and CDR2 (germline): SQVTM, ANQGSEA. CDR3: CRVTWGANEQYF. DNA of the CDR3: TGCAGAGTGACCTGGGGGGCCAACGAGCAGTACTTC.

The chain is built from TRBV5-4 and TRBJ2-3; TRBD2 matches at 10 bases. V dropped 7 bases and J dropped 8; count of bases not matched to a gene: 31. CDR1 is SGHNT and CDR2 is YYREEE in the germline V gene (reference sequence). This CDR3 spans 21 amino acids. DNA for the CDR3: TGTGCCAGCGGCCATAGCTTCTTCGACACGACCACTAGCGGGGTAAGGGGTACGCAGTATTTT. This codes for CASGHSFFDTTTSGVRGTQYF.

This clonotype has a handful of counts. V gene TRBV5-1 combines with J gene TRBJ1-4; TRBD1 agrees at 7 bases. Germline lookup yields CDR1 SGHRS and CDR2 YFSETQ. Trimming at V came to 2 bases and at J to 12 bases, leaving 16 bases not matched to a gene. CDR3 length equals 16 residues. The CDR3 protein is CASSFLPGTDPRELFF. CDR3 nucleotides: TGCGCCAGCAGCTTCCTTCCCGGGACAGATCCCAGGGAACTGTTTTTT.

Comments on this clonotype: Just one base apart from a much larger clone, this may be a read error. This chain connects TRBV6-6 to TRBJ2-1; 9 nucleotides align to TRBD2. CDR1 is MNHNY and CDR2 is SVGAGI in the germline V gene (reference sequence). The CDR3 length is 20 residues. Trimming at V came to 5 bases and at J to 8 bases, leaving 25 bases not matched to a gene. The CDR3 DNA sequence: TGTGCCAGCAGTGACGTAGGTTCCCCAGGTAGCGGGGGACCTAGGGATGAGCAGTTCTTC. This encodes CASSDVGSPGSGGPRDEQFF.

This clonotype was detected ten times or more. The genes are TRBV7-8 and TRBJ2-3; D is perhaps TRBD1 (6 bases). The CDR3 spans 16 residues. The V gene lost 3 bases and the J gene lost 3 bases, with 16 bases spanning the gap. Germline-derived CDR1 and CDR2 are SGHVS and FQNEAQ. In nucleotides, the CDR3 is TGTGCCAGCAGCTTCACAGGGTGGGGAACGACAGATACGCAGTATTTT. It codes for CASSFTGWGTTDTQYF.

V usage is TRBV12-3 or TRBV12-4 and J usage is TRBJ2-5; D remains ambiguous. Trimming pared 5 bases from V and 0 bases from J, leaving 10 bases between. The CDR3 is 14 amino acids. This CDR3 is CASSEDWDQETQYF. CDR3 DNA: TGTGCCAGCAGTGAAGATTGGGACCAAGAGACCCAGTACTTC.